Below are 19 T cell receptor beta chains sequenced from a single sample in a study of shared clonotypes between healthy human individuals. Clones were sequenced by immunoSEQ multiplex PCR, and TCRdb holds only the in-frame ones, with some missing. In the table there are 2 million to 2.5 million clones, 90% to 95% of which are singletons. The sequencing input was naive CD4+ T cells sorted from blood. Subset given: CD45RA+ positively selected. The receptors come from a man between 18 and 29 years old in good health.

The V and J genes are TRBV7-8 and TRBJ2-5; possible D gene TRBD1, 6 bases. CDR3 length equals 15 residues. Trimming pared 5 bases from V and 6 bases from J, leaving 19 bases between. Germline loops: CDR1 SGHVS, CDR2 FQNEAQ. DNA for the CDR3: TGTGCCAGCAGCCCGCCAGGGGCAGGGGAAAAGACCCAGTACTTC. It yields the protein CASSPPGAGEKTQYF.

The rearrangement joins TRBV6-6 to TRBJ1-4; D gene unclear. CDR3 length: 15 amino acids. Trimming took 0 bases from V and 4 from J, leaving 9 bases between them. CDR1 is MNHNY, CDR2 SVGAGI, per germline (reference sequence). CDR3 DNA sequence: TGTGCCAGCAGTTACTCGCAGCAGATTAATGAAAAACTGTTTTTT. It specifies CASSYSQQINEKLFF.

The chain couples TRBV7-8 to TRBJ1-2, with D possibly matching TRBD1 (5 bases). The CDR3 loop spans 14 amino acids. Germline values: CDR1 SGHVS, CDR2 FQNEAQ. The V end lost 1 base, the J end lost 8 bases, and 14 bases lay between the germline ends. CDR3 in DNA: TGTGCCAGCAGCTTAGGGCAGGGTGGCGGGGGCTACACCTTC. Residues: CASSLGQGGGGYTF.

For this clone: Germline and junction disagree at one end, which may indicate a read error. DNA of the CDR3: TGTGCCAGCAGTTGGGGCCAACAGACCCAGTACTTC. Its translation: CASSWGQQTQYF. The chain is built from TRBV28 and TRBJ2-5, with D possibly TRBD1 on 5 matching bases. The CDR3 has 12 residues. Per germline, CDR1 MDHEN and CDR2 SYDVKM.

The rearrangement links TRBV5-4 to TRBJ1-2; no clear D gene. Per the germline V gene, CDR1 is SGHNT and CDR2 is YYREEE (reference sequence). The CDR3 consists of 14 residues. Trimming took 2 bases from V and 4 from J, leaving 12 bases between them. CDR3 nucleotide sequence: TGTGCCAGCAGCTTCGGAGGATCTCCCTATGGCTACACCTTC. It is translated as CASSFGGSPYGYTF.

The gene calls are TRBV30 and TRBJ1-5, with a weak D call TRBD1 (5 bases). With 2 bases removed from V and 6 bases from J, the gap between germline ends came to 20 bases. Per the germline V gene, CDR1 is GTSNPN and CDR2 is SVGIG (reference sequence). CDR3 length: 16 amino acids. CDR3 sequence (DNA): TGTGCCTGGAGTAGGGAGGGGATCCAAGTAGGTCAGCCCCAGCATTTT. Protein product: CAWSREGIQVGQPQHF.

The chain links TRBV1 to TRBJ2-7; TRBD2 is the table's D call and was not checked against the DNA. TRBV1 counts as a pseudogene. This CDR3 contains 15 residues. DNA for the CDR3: TGCACCAGCAGCTTCAGGGAGGGGCCGGGTTACGAGCAGTACTTC. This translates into CTSSFREGPGYEQYF.

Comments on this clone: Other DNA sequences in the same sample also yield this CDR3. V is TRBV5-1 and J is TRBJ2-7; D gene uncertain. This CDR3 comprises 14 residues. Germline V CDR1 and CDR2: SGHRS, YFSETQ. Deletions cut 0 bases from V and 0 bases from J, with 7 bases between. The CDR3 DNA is TGCGCCAGCAGCTTGGGTTCGAGCTCCTACGAGCAGTACTTC. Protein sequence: CASSLGSSSYEQYF.

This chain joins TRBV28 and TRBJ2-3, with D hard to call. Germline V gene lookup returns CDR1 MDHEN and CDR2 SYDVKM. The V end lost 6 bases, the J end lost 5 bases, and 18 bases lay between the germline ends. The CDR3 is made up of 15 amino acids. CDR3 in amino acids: CASRSRRRVVDTQYF. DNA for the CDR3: TGTGCCAGCAGATCCAGACGGCGAGTGGTAGATACGCAGTATTTT.

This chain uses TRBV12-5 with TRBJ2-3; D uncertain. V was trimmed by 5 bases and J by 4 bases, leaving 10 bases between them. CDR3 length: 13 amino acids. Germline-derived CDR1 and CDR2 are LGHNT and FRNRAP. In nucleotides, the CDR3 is TGTGCTAGTGGTACCTATACGTCAGATACGCAGTATTTT. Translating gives CASGTYTSDTQYF.

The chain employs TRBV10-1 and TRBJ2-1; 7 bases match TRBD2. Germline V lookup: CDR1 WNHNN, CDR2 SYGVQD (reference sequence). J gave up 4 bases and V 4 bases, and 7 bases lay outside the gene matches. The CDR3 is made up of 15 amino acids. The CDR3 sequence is CASSVGPAGYNEQFF. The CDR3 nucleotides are TGCGCCAGCAGTGTAGGTCCAGCGGGGTACAATGAGCAGTTCTTC.

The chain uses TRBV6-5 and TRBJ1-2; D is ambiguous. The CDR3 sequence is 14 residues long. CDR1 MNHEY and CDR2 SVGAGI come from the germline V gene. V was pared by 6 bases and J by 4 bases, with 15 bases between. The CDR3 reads CASSGTQESYGYTF. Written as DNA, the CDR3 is TGTGCCAGCAGCGGCACCCAGGAGAGCTATGGCTACACCTTC.

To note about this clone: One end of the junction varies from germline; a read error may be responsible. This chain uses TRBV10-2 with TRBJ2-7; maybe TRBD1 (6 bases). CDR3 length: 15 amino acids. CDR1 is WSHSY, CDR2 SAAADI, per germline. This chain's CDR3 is CATSEGQVLTYEQYF. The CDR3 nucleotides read TGCGCCACCAGTGAGGGACAAGTTCTAACCTACGAGCAGTACTTC.

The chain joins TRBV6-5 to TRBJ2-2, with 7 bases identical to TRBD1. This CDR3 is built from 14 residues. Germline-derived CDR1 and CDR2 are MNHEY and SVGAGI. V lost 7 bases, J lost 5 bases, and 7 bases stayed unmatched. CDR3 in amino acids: CASTRQGPTGELFF. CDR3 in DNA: TGTGCCAGCACCAGACAGGGTCCGACCGGGGAGCTGTTTTTT.

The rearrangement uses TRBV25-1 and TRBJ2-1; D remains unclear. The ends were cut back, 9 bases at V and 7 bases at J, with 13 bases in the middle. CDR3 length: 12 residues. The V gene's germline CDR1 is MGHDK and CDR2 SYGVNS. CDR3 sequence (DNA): TGTGCCAGACAAATAACACGGAATGAGCAGTTCTTC. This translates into CARQITRNEQFF.

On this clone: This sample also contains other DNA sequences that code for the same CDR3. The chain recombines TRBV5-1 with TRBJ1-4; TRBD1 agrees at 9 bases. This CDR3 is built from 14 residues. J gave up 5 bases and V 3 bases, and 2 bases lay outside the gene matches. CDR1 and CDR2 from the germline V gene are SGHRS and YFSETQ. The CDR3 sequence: CASSSGQGNEKLFF. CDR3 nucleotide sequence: TGCGCCAGCAGCTCGGGACAGGGAAATGAAAAACTGTTTTTT.

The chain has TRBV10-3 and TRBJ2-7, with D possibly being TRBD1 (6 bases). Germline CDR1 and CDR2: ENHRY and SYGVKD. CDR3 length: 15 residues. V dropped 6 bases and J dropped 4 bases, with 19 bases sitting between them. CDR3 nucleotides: TGTGCCATCAGCGAACAGGGTAAGGTCGGGTACGAGCAGTACTTC. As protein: CAISEQGKVGYEQYF.

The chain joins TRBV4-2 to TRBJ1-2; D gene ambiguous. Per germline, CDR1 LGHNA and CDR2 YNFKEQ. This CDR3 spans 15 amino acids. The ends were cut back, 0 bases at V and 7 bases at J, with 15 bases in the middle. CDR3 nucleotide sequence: TGTGCCAGCAGCCAAGATGCGGAGGCCTTGAGTGGCTACACCTTC. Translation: CASSQDAEALSGYTF.

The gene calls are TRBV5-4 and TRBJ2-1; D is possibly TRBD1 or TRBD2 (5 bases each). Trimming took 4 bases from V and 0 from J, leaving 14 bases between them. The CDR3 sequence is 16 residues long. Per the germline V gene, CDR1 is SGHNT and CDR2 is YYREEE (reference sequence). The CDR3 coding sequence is TGTGCCAGCAGCATGGCTGGGGGAAGCTCCTACAATGAGCAGTTCTTC. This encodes CASSMAGGSSYNEQFF.